This TCR beta chain was profiled in a study of blood T cell repertoires in COVID-19. Turning to the study itself: Nucleic acid was either cDNA or gDNA, and it came from T cells, B-cell-depleted T cells, or PBMCs.

In the source study's methods: It was from reference gene primer amplification that nucleated cell counts were estimated. Data came from immunoSEQ multiplex PCR; TCRdb stores just in-frame clones and leaves some out. V and J calls and clone size are as listed in that table; D and trimming were resolved from the DNA. This table holds 160,000 or so clones, 90% found once. The V and J ends lost 1 base and 2 bases respectively, with 17 bases between them. The germline CDR1 and CDR2 sequences are LNHDA and SQIVND (reference sequence). This CDR3 has 17 residues. The rearrangement uses TRBV19 and TRBJ1-2; the D gene is possibly TRBD1 (6 bases). The TCR was taken from a man in his 60s with active or convalescent COVID-19. What was sequenced was peripheral blood. The CDR3 nucleotides read TGTGCCAGTAGTATAGCAGGGGCGCGTTTGGGGAACTATGGCTACACCTTC. It specifies CASSIAGARLGNYGYTF. Based on the CDR3 plus reference TRBV19 and TRBJ1-2, the full variable domain is DGGITQSPKYLFRKEGQNVTLSCEQNLNHDAMYWYRQDPGQGLRLIYYSQIVNDFQKGDIAEGYSVSREKKESFPLTVTSAQKNPTAFYLCASSIAGARLGNYGYTFGSGTRLTVV.